This T cell receptor (beta chain) was profiled in a study of identical twins. A universal primer site arose from template switching, and cDNA bore unique molecular identifiers. TCRdb analysed the 5' RACE reads with MiXCR anew, one entry per CDR3 protein. The sample contains some 590,000 distinct CDR3 sequences, 9% to 10% of which appear only once. CDR1 and CDR2 (germline): SGHRS, YFSETQ. The ends were cut back, 4 bases at V and 2 bases at J, with 10 bases in the middle. The CDR3 spans 13 residues. This clonotype came up a few times. This same sample was also taken into another study, of yellow fever vaccine responses in identical twins. Per that paper: A vaccine T cell response that seemed partly convergent and partly personalized was reported in twins.

The chain is built from TRBV5-1 and TRBJ2-7, with a weak D call TRBD1 (6 bases). Sequencing was performed on PBMCs. This sequence was found in a woman aged 18-29 years in good health. The CDR3 nucleotides read TGCGCCAGCAGCCAGGGGAAACCCTACGAGCAGTACTTC. Translating it yields CASSQGKPYEQYF.